The next 27 T cell receptor beta chains were all read from a single sample in a study of T cell responses to AZD1222 COVID-19 vaccine. Clones were sequenced by immunoSEQ multiplex PCR, and TCRdb holds only the in-frame ones, with some missing. This table has 150,000 or so clones, roughly nine tenths appearing once. Sequencing used peripheral blood, obtained 28 days after the second AZD1222 dose. The receptors were gathered from an adult who received the AZD1222 COVID-19 vaccine.

This chain joins TRBV24-1 and TRBJ2-5; possible D gene TRBD2, 6 bases. CDR1 is KGHDR and CDR2 is SFDVKD in the germline V gene. V was shortened by 3 bases and J by 4 bases, with 17 bases between the two germline ends. The CDR3 has 16 residues. The CDR3 reads CATSDKKAGGAETQYF. The DNA for the CDR3 is TGTGCCACCAGTGATAAGAAGGCAGGAGGGGCAGAGACCCAGTACTTC.

This sequence joins TRBV19 and TRBJ2-1; 14 bases agree with TRBD2. Trimming took 3 bases from V and 4 from J; bases not matched to a gene: 8. The CDR3 sequence is 18 residues long. Germline CDR1 LNHDA, CDR2 SQIVND (reference sequence). Here the CDR3 DNA reads TGTGCCAGTAGTATTCGGACTAGCGGGAGGCTCCATTACAATGAGCAGTTCTTC. This codes for CASSIRTSGRLHYNEQFF.

The chain joins TRBV5-1 to TRBJ2-4; 11 nucleotides match TRBD2. V trimming: 4 bases; J trimming: 6 bases; junction bases outside the gene matches: 9. The CDR3 runs to 16 residues. Per germline, CDR1 SGHRS and CDR2 YFSETQ. CDR3 in amino acids: CASSGRGTSGVNIQYF. CDR3 DNA sequence: TGCGCCAGCAGCGGCAGGGGGACTAGCGGAGTAAACATTCAGTACTTC.

The J gene is TRBJ2-7, the V gene TRBV6-1, with 8 bases aligning to TRBD1. This CDR3 spans 13 amino acids. Germline V gene data show CDR1 as MNHNS and CDR2 as SASEGT. Germline trimming cut 7 bases from V and 3 bases from J; bases unmatched to any gene: 5. The CDR3 bases are TGTGCCAGCACAGGGACAGGCCACTACGAGCAGTACTTC. This sequence encodes CASTGTGHYEQYF.

V usage is TRBV6-2 or TRBV6-3 and J usage is TRBJ2-3; TRBD2 might be the D (5 bases). Germline V gives CDR1 MNHEY, CDR2 SVGEGT. The CDR3 is 16 amino acids. V lost 6 bases, J lost 1 base, and 17 bases lay in between. CDR3 in amino acids: CASSHLTGSRTDTQYF. The CDR3 nucleotides read TGTGCCAGCAGCCACTTGACGGGGAGCCGCACAGATACGCAGTATTTT.

The V gene is TRBV9, the J gene TRBJ1-2; D possibly corresponds to TRBD1 (5 bases). Germline lookup yields CDR1 SGDLS and CDR2 YYNGEE. Trimming shortened V by 0 bases and J by 8 bases, and 20 bases separated the two germline ends. The CDR3 runs to 16 residues. The CDR3 sequence: CASSVGPGVKLRGYTF. The CDR3 nucleotides read TGTGCCAGCAGCGTAGGTCCGGGGGTAAAGCTACGCGGCTACACCTTC.

The table lists this clone with a count of one. V and J are TRBV6-5 and TRBJ1-5; a weak D match, TRBD1 (5 bases). The length of the CDR3 is 13 residues. Germline assignment: CDR1 MNHEY and CDR2 SVGAGI. Trimming pared 7 bases from V and 4 bases from J, leaving 11 bases between. The CDR3 reads CASKGRDNQPQHF. DNA for the CDR3: TGTGCCAGCAAGGGCAGGGATAATCAGCCCCAGCATTTT.

In this sample, this clone turned up once. The V call is TRBV5-1, the J call TRBJ2-3; TRBD1 might be the D (6 bases). The V end was cut by 4 bases, the J end by 0 bases, with 9 bases between. The CDR3 has 14 residues. Germline-derived CDR1 and CDR2 are SGHRS and YFSETQ. CDR3 nucleotide sequence: TGCGCCAGCAGCGTGGACAGTAGCACAGATACGCAGTATTTT. Translation gives CASSVDSSTDTQYF. Full variable domain (remainder filled in from reference TRBV5-1 and TRBJ2-3): KAGVTQTPRYLIKTRGQQVTLSCSPISGHRSVSWYQQTPGQGLQFLFEYFSETQRNKGNFPGRFSGRQFSNSRSEMNVSTLELGDSALYLCASSVDSSTDTQYFGPGTRLTVL.

The J gene is TRBJ1-1, the V gene TRBV30; unclear D gene. Trimming pared 0 bases from V and 8 bases from J, leaving 10 bases between. From germline, CDR1 is GTSNPN and CDR2 SVGIG (reference sequence). The CDR3 sequence is 12 residues long. CDR3 bases: TGTGCCTGGAGTGTACAGCCCTGGGAAGCTTTCTTT. This sequence encodes CAWSVQPWEAFF.

This chain links TRBV7-2 with TRBJ1-1; D uncertain. The CDR3 has 13 amino acids. Germline CDR1 and CDR2: SGHTA and FQGNSA. V was cut by 1 base and J by 3 bases, with 6 bases left in between. CDR3 sequence: CASSLVRDTEAFF. CDR3 bases: TGTGCCAGCAGCTTAGTGAGGGACACTGAAGCTTTCTTT.

A single count supports this clone. The DNA of the CDR3 is TGCGCCAGCAGCCAACCCAGAACGGGGGGCGCGAACACTGAAGCTTTCTTT. Amino acid sequence: CASSQPRTGGANTEAFF. The chain is built from TRBV4-1 and TRBJ1-1; tentative D call: TRBD1 (6 bases). The germline V gene encodes CDR1 MGHRA and CDR2 YSYEKL. V lost 2 bases to trimming and J lost 1 base, with 17 bases between them. This CDR3 has 17 residues.

The rearrangement links TRBV12-3 or TRBV12-4 to TRBJ1-1; no clear D. The V and J ends lost 8 bases and 11 bases respectively, with 12 bases between them. The CDR3 runs to 10 residues. The CDR3 loop is CASGWPTAFF. CDR3 nucleotides: TGTGCCAGCGGGTGGCCAACCGCTTTCTTT.

J is TRBJ2-5 and V is TRBV5-6; D is undetermined. The ends were cut back, 2 bases at V and 0 bases at J, with 5 bases in the middle. Germline V gene lookup returns CDR1 SGHDT and CDR2 YYEEEE. The CDR3 is 13 amino acids. The CDR3 loop reads CASSFRDQETQYF. The DNA for the CDR3 is TGTGCCAGCAGCTTTCGCGACCAAGAGACCCAGTACTTC.

The chain has TRBV21-1 and TRBJ2-7; the DNA was not compared with TRBD1, the D call given in the table. TRBV21-1 is recorded as a pseudogene. The CDR3 is 16 amino acids. The CDR3 bases are TGTGCCAGCAGCAAAGGGGGGACATTTTTTACCTACGAGCAGTACTTC. Encoded protein: CASSKGGTFFTYEQYF.

The J gene is TRBJ2-5, the V gene TRBV21-1; the table's D call TRBD2 went unverified against the DNA. TRBV21-1 is reported as a pseudogene. The CDR3 totals 13 residues. The CDR3 is CASSKRGEETQYF. DNA of the CDR3: TGTGCCAGCAGCAAACGGGGAGAAGAGACCCAGTACTTC.

This clone was counted once. The rearrangement links TRBV4-1 to TRBJ1-2; 7 positions match TRBD1. Germline V lookup: CDR1 MGHRA, CDR2 YSYEKL. The CDR3 has 13 residues. V was clipped by 2 bases and J by 8 bases; unmatched bases: 5. CDR3 sequence reads: CASSQTGAGGYTF. The CDR3 DNA sequence: TGCGCCAGCAGCCAAACAGGGGCGGGGGGCTACACCTTC.

The chain carries TRBV29-1 and TRBJ1-2, with no clear D. V lost 7 bases and J lost 8, with 14 bases in between. The CDR3 has 11 amino acids. Germline V CDR1 and CDR2: SQVTM, ANQGSEA. Here the CDR3 reads CSAEYVDGYTF. CDR3 nucleotides: TGCAGCGCCGAGTACGTTGACGGCTACACCTTC.

V gene TRBV5-1 combines with J gene TRBJ2-5; 11 bases agree with TRBD2. The junction had 5 bases not matched to a gene; V was cut back by 4 bases and J by 0 bases. This CDR3 spans 16 amino acids. Per germline, CDR1 SGHRS and CDR2 YFSETQ. The CDR3 is CASSDRLAGNQETQYF. The DNA for the CDR3 is TGCGCCAGCAGCGACCGACTAGCGGGGAACCAAGAGACCCAGTACTTC.

This CDR3 is CASSRGQLGGEQYF. CDR3 bases: TGCGCCAGCTCAAGGGGACAGTTGGGGGGAGAGCAGTACTTC. V and J are TRBV5-1 and TRBJ2-7; possible D gene TRBD1, 7 bases. V was pared by 7 bases and J by 7 bases, with 21 bases between. This CDR3 comprises 14 residues. CDR1 SGHRS and CDR2 YFSETQ come from the germline V gene.

The rearrangement joins TRBV7-9 to TRBJ1-1; D gene ambiguous. Germline CDR1 and CDR2: SEHNR and FQNEAQ (reference sequence). Trimming cost V 4 bases and J 11 bases, with 17 bases left between them. This CDR3 has 13 residues. The CDR3 spells CASSSLGTATAFF. The DNA of the CDR3 is TGTGCCAGCAGCTCCCTAGGTACGGCTACGGCTTTCTTT.

The table lists this clone with a count of one. The V call is TRBV6-6, the J call TRBJ1-5, with D possibly TRBD1 on 5 matching bases. The CDR3 length is 14 residues. From germline, CDR1 is MNHNY and CDR2 SVGAGI (reference sequence). The V end lost 6 bases, the J end lost 2 bases, and 11 bases lay between the germline ends. The CDR3 DNA sequence: TGTGCCAGCAGCACGGGGCTTGGCAATCAGCCCCAGCATTTT. Protein: CASSTGLGNQPQHF.

In nucleotides, the CDR3 is TGTGCCAGCCAGGCCATCCGGGGTGAAAAAGAGACCCAGTACTTC. Protein: CASQAIRGEKETQYF. The chain employs TRBV11-3 and TRBJ2-5; a weak D match, TRBD2 (5 bases). V lost 8 bases, J lost 3 bases, and 19 bases lay in between. The CDR3 runs 15 residues. From germline, CDR1 is SGHNT and CDR2 YENEEA.

The chain joins TRBV5-6 to TRBJ2-3; no reliable D call. CDR3 length: 14 amino acids. Germline CDR1 reads SGHDT; CDR2 reads YYEEEE. Trimming removed 2 bases at V and 7 bases at J, with 14 bases between. CDR3 DNA: TGTGCCAGCAGCTTATGGGCGGATGGTAATACGCAGTATTTT. Translated: CASSLWADGNTQYF.

The chain recombines TRBV5-1 with TRBJ1-4; TRBD1 aligns across 10 bases. The V gene's germline CDR1 is SGHRS and CDR2 YFSETQ. The CDR3 loop spans 18 amino acids. V lost 0 bases and J lost 0; bases outside the gene matches: 5. As DNA, the CDR3 is TGCGCCAGCAGCTTGGGGGACAGGGGAATTGCAACTAATGAAAAACTGTTTTTT. Translation gives CASSLGDRGIATNEKLFF.

The sample holds a few counts of this clone. The chain is built from TRBV24-1 and TRBJ2-2; 12 nucleotides line up with TRBD2. CDR3 size: 16 residues. V lost 4 bases, J lost 6 bases, and 5 bases stayed unmatched. The germline CDR1 and CDR2 sequences are KGHDR and SFDVKD. The CDR3 bases are TGTGCCACCAGTGACCATCTAGCGGGAGGGCCCGGGGAGCTGTTTTTT. Translated, it gives CATSDHLAGGPGELFF.

This chain uses TRBV10-3 with TRBJ1-5; D might be TRBD1 (5 bases). Germline CDR1 and CDR2: ENHRY and SYGVKD. This CDR3 has 15 amino acids. V was trimmed by 3 bases and J by 4 bases, leaving 13 bases between them. CDR3 DNA sequence: TGTGCCATCAGTGACGGCGACAAGGGGAATCAGCCCCAGCATTTT. Amino acid sequence: CAISDGDKGNQPQHF.

The chain couples TRBV18 to TRBJ2-3, with 8 bases identical to TRBD2. CDR3 length equals 16 residues. V lost 1 base to trimming and J lost 0 bases; unmatched junction nucleotides: 3. Germline V gives CDR1 KGHSH, CDR2 LQKENI. Here the CDR3 DNA reads TGTGCCAGCTCACCACGCGGGGGGACTAGCACAGATACGCAGTATTTT. Translating it yields CASSPRGGTSTDTQYF.